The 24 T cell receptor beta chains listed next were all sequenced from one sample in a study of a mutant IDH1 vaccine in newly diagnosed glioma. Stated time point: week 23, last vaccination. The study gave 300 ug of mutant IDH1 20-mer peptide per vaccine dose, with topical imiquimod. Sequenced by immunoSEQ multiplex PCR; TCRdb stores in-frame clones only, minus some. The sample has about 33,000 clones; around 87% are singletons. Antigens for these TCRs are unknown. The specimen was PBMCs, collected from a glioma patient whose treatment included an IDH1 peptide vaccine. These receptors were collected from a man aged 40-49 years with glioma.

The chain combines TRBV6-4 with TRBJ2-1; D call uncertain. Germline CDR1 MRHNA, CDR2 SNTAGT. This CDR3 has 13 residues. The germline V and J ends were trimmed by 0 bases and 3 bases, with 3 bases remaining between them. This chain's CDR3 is CASSDSGYNEQFF. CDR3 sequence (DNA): TGTGCCAGCAGTGACTCCGGCTACAATGAGCAGTTCTTC.

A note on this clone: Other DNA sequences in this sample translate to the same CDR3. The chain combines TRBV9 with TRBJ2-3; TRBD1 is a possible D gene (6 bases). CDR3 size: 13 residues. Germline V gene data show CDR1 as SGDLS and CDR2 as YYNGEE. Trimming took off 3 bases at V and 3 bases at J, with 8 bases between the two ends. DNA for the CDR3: TGTGCCAGCAGCGAGACAGGTACAGATACGCAGTATTTT. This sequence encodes CASSETGTDTQYF.

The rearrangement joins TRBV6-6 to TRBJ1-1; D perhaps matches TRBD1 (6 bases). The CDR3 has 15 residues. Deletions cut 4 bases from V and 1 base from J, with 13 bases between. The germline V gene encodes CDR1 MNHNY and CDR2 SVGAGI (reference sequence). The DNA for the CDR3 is TGTGCCAGCAGTTCCCGGGACACCTGGAACACTGAAGCTTTCTTT. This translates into CASSSRDTWNTEAFF.

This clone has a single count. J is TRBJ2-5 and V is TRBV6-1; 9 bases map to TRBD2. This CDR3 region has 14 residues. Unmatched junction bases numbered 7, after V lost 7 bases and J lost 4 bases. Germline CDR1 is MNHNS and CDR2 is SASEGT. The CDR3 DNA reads TGTGCCAGCAATCCAGCGGGGGGATCAGAGACCCAGTACTTC. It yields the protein CASNPAGGSETQYF.

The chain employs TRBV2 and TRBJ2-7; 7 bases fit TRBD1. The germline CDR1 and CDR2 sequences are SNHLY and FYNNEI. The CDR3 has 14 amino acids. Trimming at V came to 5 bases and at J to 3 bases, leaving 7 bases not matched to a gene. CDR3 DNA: TGTGCCAGCAGTAAACAACAGGGGCTCTACGAGCAGTACGTC. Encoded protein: CASSKQQGLYEQYV.

The CDR3 bases are TGTGCCAGCAGTTCGGGGGATTTCAGCAATCAGCCCCAGCATTTT. It encodes CASSSGDFSNQPQHF. The J gene is TRBJ1-5, the V gene TRBV6-6; D is possibly TRBD1 (5 bases). The CDR3 loop spans 15 amino acids. CDR1 is MNHNY and CDR2 is SVGAGI in the germline V gene (reference sequence). Trimming removed 4 bases at V and 1 base at J, with 11 bases between.

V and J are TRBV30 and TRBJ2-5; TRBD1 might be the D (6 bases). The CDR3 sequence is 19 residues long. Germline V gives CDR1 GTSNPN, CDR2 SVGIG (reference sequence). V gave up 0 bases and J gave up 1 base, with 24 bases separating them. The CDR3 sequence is CAWSVQEAPRGKSQETQYF. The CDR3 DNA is TGTGCCTGGAGTGTACAGGAAGCTCCTAGGGGGAAATCCCAAGAGACCCAGTACTTC.

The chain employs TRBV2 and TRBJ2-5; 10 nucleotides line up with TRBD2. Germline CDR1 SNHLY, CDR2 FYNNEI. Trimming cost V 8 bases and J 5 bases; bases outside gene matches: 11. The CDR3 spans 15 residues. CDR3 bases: TGTGCCAGCTACCCCCTACTAGCGGGGCTTGAGACCCAGTACTTC. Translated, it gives CASYPLLAGLETQYF.

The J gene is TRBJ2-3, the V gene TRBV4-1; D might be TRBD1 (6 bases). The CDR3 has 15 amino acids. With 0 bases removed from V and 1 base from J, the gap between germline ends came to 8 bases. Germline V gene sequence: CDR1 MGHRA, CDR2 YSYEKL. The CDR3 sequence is CASSQDRGGTDTQYF. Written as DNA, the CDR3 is TGCGCCAGCAGCCAAGACAGGGGAGGCACAGATACGCAGTATTTT.

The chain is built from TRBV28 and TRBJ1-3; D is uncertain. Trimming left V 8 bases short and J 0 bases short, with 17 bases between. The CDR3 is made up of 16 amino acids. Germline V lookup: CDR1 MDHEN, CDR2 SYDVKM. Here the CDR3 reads CASLTPGASSGNTIYF. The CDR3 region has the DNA TGTGCCAGCCTCACCCCGGGAGCGAGCTCTGGAAACACCATATATTTT. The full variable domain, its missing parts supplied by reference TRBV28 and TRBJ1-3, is DVKVTQSSRYLVKRTGEKVFLECVQDMDHENMFWYRQDPGLGLRLIYFSYDVKMKEKGDIPEGYSVSREKKERFSLILESASTNQTSMYLCASLTPGASSGNTIYFGEGSWLTVV.

Here the CDR3 DNA reads TGTGCCAGCAGCTTCAAAATTTTACTAGCGGGAGATGTCGGAGAGACCCAGTACTTC. This translates into CASSFKILLAGDVGETQYF. The chain carries TRBV7-2 and TRBJ2-5; 11 bases map to TRBD2. Germline CDR1 is SGHTA and CDR2 is FQGNSA. V lost 3 bases, J lost 4 bases, and 16 bases stayed unmatched. The length of the CDR3 is 19 residues.

CDR3 protein: CASSEEGQWPYEQYV. In nucleotides, the CDR3 is TGTGCCAGCAGTGAAGAAGGACAGTGGCCCTACGAGCAGTACGTC. The chain employs TRBV6-1 and TRBJ2-7; maybe TRBD1 (6 bases). Trimming removed 1 base from V and 2 bases from J, with 12 bases in between. The germline V gene encodes CDR1 MNHNS and CDR2 SASEGT. The CDR3 contains 15 residues.

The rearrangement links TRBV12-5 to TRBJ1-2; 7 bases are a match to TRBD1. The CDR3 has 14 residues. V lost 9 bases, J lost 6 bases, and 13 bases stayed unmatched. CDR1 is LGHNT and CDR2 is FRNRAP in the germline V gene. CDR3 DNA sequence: TGTGCTAGGGTCGACCCGGGACAGAAGGATGGCTACACCTTC. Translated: CARVDPGQKDGYTF. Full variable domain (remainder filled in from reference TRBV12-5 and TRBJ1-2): DARVTQTPRHKVTEMGQEVTMRCQPILGHNTVFWYRQTMMQGLELLAYFRNRAPLDDSGMPKDRFSAEMPDATLATLKIQPSEPRDSAVYFCARVDPGQKDGYTFGSGTRLTVV.

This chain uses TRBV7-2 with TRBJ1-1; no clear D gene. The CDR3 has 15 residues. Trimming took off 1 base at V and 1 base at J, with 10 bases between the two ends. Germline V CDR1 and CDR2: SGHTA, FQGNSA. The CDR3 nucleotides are TGTGCCAGCAGCTTAGGAAGGCAGCCGAACACTGAAGCTTTCTTT. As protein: CASSLGRQPNTEAFF.

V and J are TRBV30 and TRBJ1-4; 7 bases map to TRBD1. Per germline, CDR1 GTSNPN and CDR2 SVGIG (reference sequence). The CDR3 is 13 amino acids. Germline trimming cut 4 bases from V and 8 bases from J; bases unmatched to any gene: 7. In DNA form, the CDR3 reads TGTGCCTGGAACCGGGACAGCCGAGAAAAACTGTTTTTT. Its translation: CAWNRDSREKLFF. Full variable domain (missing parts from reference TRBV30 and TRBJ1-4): SQTIHQWPATLVQPVGSPLSLECTVEGTSNPNLYWYRQAAGRGLQLLFYSVGIGQISSEVPQNLSASRPQDRQFILSSKKLLLSDSGFYLCAWNRDSREKLFFGSGTQLSVL.

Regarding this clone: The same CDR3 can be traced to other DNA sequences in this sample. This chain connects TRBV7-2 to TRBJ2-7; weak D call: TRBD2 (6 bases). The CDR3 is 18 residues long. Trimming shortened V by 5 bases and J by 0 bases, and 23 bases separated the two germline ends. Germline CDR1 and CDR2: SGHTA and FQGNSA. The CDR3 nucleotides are TGTGCCAGCAGCGTAGGGAGTGGGGGGACGACGAGCTCCTACGAGCAGTACGTC. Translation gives CASSVGSGGTTSSYEQYV.

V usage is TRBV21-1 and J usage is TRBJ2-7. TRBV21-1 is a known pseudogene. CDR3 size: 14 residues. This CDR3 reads CASSKRLGLGEQYF. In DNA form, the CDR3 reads TGTGCCAGCAGCAAACGCCTAGGCCTGGGAGAGCAGTACTTC.

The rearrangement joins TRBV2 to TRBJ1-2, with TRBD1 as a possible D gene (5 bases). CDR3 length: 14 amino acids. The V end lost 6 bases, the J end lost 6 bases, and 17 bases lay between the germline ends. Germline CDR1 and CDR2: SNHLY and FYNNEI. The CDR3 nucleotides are TGTGCCAGCAGGCAAAGCCAGGGCGAGGATGGCTACACCTTC. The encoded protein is CASRQSQGEDGYTF.

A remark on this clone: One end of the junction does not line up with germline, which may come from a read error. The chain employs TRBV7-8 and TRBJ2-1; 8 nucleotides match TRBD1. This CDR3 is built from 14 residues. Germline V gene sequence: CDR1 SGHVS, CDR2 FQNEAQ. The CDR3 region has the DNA TGTGCCAGCGGCTTACAGGGGGGCTACAATGAGCAGTTCTTC. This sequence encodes CASGLQGGYNEQFF.

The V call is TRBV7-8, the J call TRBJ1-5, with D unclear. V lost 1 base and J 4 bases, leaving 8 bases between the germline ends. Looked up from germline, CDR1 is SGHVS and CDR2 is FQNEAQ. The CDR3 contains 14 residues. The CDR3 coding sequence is TGTGCCAGCAGCTTAGTCGGTATTAATCAGCCCCAGCATTTT. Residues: CASSLVGINQPQHF.

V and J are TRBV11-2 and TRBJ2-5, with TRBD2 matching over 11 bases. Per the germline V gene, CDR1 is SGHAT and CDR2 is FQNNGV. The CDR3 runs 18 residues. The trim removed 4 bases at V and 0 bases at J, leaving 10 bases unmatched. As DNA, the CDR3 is TGTGCCAGCAGCTCACGGGGGGGGACTAGCGGCAACCAAGAGACCCAGTACTTC. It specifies CASSSRGGTSGNQETQYF.

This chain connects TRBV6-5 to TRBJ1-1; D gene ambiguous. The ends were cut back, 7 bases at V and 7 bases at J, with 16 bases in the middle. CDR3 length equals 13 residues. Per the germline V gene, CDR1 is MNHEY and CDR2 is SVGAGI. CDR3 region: CASTKDGRGEAFF. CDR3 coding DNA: TGTGCCAGCACCAAGGACGGGAGAGGTGAAGCTTTCTTT.

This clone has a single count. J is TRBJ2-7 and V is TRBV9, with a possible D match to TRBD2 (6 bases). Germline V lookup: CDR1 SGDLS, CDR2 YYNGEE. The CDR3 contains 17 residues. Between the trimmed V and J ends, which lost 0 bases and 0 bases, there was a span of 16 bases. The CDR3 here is CASSVGFGGGISYEQYF. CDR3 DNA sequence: TGTGCCAGCAGCGTAGGATTTGGAGGCGGGATCTCCTACGAGCAGTACTTC.

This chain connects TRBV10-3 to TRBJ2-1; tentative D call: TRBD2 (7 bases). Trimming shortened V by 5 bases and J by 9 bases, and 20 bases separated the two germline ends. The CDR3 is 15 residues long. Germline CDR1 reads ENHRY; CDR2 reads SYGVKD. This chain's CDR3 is CAISPRTGRGREQFF. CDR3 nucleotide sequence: TGTGCCATCAGTCCCCGAACAGGGAGGGGACGTGAGCAGTTCTTC.